These T cell receptor beta chains were read from a single sample in a study of CD8+ T cells in alopecia areata. Produced via immunoSEQ multiplex PCR; TCRdb's table is partial and in-frame only. The sample shows some 20,000 clones, less than 70% of them seen only once. Sequencing was carried out using CD4+ Tregs sorted from blood. The receptor set was obtained from a human donor with alopecia areata. Both conserved end residues are part of each CDR3. A D gene is named only where the DNA matches it firmly. A row's size may be missing; if present it is once, few, many or a size class.

d_gene,abundance,v_gene,j_gene,CDR3aa,CDR3nt
NA,NA,TRBV20-1,TRBJ2-3,CSAPSGDTQYF,TGCAGTGCCCCAAGTGGGGATACGCAGTATTTT
NA,NA,TRBV14,TRBJ2-7,CASSHTGYEQYF,TGTGCCAGCAGCCATACAGGTTACGAGCAGTACTTC
TRBD2,once,TRBV11-2,TRBJ2-3,CASSSLGLAWDTQYF,TGTGCCAGCAGCTCTCTGGGACTAGCGTGGGATACGCAGTATTTT
TRBD1,NA,TRBV7-9,TRBJ1-1,CASSLGGLTEAFF,TGTGCCAGCAGTCTAGGGGGCCTCACTGAAGCTTTCTTT
TRBD1,NA,TRBV14,TRBJ2-7,CASSRTGGGYEQYF,TGTGCCAGCAGTCGGACAGGGGGAGGCTACGAGCAGTACTTC
NA,NA,TRBV7-2,TRBJ2-5,CASSLDPLGTQYF,TGTGCCAGCAGCTTAGACCCCCTGGGGACCCAGTACTTC
TRBD2,few,TRBV7-9,TRBJ2-5,CASGLAGTMETQYF,TGTGCCAGTGGACTAGCGGGAACAATGGAGACCCAGTACTTC
TRBD2,NA,TRBV5-1,TRBJ2-7,CASSFGLAGVYEQYF,TGCGCCAGCAGCTTCGGACTAGCGGGGGTCTACGAGCAGTACTTC
TRBD2,NA,TRBV7-3,TRBJ2-5,CASSSGTSGGTQYF,TGTGCCAGCAGCTCCGGGACTAGCGGAGGGACCCAGTACTTC
NA,NA,TRBV18,TRBJ2-5,CASSPRAGQETQYF,TGTGCCAGCTCACCAAGGGCGGGACAAGAGACCCAGTACTTC
TRBD2,NA,TRBV27,TRBJ2-7,CASSLYGLEPLAGDHEQYF,TGTGCCAGCAGTTTATACGGTCTCGAACCACTAGCGGGAGACCACGAGCAGTACTTC
NA,NA,TRBV7-8,TRBJ2-6,CASSSRTATTGANVLTF,TGTGCCAGCAGCTCTCGGACAGCGACTACTGGGGCCAACGTCCTGACTTTC
NA,NA,TRBV27,TRBJ2-7,CASSRTASYEQYF,TGTGCCAGCAGTAGGACAGCGTCCTACGAGCAGTACTTC
NA,NA,TRBV5-1,TRBJ1-3,CASSLGSPRGITGNTIYF,TGCGCCAGCAGCTTGGGTTCACCCCGGGGCATAACTGGAAACACCATATATTTT